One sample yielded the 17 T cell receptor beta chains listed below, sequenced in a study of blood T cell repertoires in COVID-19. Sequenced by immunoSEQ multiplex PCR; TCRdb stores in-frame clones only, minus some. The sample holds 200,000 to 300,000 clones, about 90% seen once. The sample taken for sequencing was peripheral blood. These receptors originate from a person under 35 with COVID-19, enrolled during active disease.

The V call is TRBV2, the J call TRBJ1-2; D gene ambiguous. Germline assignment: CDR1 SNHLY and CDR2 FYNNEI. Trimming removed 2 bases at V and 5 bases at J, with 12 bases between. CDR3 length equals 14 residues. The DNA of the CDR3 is TGTGCCAGCAGTGAACGGGGTTGGGATTATGGCTACACCTTC. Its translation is CASSERGWDYGYTF. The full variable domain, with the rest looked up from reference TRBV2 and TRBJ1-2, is EPEVTQTPSHQVTQMGQEVILRCVPISNHLYFYWYRQILGQKVEFLVSFYNNEISEKSEIFDDQFSVERPDGSNFTLKIRSTKLEDSAMYFCASSERGWDYGYTFGSGTRLTVV.

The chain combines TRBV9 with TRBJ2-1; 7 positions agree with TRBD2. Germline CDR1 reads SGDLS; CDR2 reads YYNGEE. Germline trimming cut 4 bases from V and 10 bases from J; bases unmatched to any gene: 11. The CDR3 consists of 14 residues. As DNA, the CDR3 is TGTGCCAGCAGCATTATAGCGGGCGGGCAAGAGCAGTTCTTC. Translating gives CASSIIAGGQEQFF.

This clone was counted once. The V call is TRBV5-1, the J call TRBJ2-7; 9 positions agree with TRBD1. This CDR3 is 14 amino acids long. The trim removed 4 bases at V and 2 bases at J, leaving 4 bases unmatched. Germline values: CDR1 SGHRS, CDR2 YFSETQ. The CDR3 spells CASSPDRGTYEQYF. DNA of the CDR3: TGCGCCAGCAGCCCGGACAGGGGAACCTACGAGCAGTACTTC.

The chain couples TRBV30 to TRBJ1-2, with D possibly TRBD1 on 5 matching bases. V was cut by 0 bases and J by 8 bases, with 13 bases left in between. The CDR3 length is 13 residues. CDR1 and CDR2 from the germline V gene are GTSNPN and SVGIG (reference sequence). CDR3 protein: CAWSVTGARGYTF. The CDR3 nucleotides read TGTGCCTGGAGTGTCACTGGGGCGCGCGGCTACACCTTC.

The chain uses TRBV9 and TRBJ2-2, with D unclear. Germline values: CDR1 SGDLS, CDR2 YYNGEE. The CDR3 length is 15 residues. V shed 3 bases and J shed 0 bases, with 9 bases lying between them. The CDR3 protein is CASSDRITNTGELFF. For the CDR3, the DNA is TGTGCCAGCAGCGACAGAATAACGAACACCGGGGAGCTGTTTTTT.

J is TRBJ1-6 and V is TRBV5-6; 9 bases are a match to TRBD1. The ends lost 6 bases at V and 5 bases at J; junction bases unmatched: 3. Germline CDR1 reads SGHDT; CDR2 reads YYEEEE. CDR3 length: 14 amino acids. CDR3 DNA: TGTGCCAGCACCCGGACAGGGGATAATTCACCCCTCCACTTT. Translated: CASTRTGDNSPLHF. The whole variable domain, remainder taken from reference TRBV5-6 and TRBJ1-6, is DAGVTQSPTHLIKTRGQQVTLRCSPKSGHDTVSWYQQALGQGPQFIFQYYEEEERQRGNFPDRFSGHQFPNYSSELNVNALLLGDSALYLCASTRTGDNSPLHFGNGTRLTVT.

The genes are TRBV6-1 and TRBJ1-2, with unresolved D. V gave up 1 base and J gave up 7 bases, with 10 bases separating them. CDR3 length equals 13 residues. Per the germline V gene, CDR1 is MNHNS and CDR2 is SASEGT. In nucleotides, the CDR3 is TGTGCCAGCAGTGAAGGGGCGGGATTTGGCTACACCTTC. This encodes CASSEGAGFGYTF.

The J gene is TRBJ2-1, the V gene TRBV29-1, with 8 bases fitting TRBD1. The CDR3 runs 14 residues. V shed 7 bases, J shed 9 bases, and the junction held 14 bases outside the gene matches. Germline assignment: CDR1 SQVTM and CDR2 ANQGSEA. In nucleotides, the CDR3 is TGCAGCGCCTTGACAGGGGTGGTAATTGGTGAGCAGTTCTTC. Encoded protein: CSALTGVVIGEQFF.

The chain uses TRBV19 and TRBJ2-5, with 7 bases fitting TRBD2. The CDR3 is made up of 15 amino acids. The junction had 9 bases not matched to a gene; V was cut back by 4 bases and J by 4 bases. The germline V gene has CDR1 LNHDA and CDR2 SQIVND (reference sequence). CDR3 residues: CASSTAGKKGETQYF. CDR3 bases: TGTGCCAGTAGTACAGCGGGAAAGAAGGGAGAGACCCAGTACTTC.

CDR3 DNA: TGTGCCACCCCATCCCCCCCCGGGGAGCTGTTTTTT. It encodes CATPSPPGELFF. The rearrangement joins TRBV27 to TRBJ2-2, with D uncertain. The CDR3 runs 12 residues. Germline V gene sequence: CDR1 MNHEY, CDR2 SMNVEV (reference sequence). The V end was cut by 10 bases, the J end by 6 bases, with 12 bases between.

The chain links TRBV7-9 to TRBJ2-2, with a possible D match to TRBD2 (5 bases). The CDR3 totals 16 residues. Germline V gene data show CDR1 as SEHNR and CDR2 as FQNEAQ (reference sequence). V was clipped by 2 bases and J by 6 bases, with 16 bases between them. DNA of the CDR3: TGTGCCAGCAGCTTACGAAGGGAGTCAACCCCCGGGGAGCTGTTTTTT. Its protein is CASSLRRESTPGELFF.

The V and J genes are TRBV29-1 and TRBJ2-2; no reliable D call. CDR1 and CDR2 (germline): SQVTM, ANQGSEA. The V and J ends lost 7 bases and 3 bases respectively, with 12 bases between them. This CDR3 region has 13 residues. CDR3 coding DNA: TGCAGCGGTCGTCTTATCTACACCGGGGAGCTGTTTTTT. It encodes CSGRLIYTGELFF.

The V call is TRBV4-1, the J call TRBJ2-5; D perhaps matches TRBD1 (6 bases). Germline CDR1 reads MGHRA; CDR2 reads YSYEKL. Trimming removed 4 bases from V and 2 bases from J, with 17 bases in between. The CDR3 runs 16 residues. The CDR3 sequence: CASSPFGQPLQETQYF. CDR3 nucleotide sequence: TGCGCCAGCAGCCCGTTCGGACAGCCTTTACAAGAGACCCAGTACTTC.

The CDR3 reads CASSFAGPPGADTQYF. CDR3 bases: TGTGCCAGCAGTTTCGCGGGACCGCCGGGCGCAGATACGCAGTATTTT. The J gene is TRBJ2-3, the V gene TRBV6-5; D is possibly TRBD2 (6 bases). The CDR3 length is 16 residues. Germline V gene data show CDR1 as MNHEY and CDR2 as SVGAGI. V lost 4 bases and J lost 4, with 18 bases in between.

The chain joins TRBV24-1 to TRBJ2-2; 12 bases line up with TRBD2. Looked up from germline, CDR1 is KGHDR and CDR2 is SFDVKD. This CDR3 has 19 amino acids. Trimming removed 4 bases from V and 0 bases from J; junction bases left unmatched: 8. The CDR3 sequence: CATSDHLAGGNANTGELFF. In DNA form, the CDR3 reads TGTGCCACCAGTGACCATCTAGCGGGAGGGAACGCGAACACCGGGGAGCTGTTTTTT.

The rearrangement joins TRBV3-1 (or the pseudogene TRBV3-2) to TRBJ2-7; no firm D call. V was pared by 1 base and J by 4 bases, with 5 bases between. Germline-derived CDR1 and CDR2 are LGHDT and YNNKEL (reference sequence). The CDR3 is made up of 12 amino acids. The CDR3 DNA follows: TGTGCCAGCAGCCAAGTGCGGTACGAGCAGTACTTC. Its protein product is CASSQVRYEQYF.

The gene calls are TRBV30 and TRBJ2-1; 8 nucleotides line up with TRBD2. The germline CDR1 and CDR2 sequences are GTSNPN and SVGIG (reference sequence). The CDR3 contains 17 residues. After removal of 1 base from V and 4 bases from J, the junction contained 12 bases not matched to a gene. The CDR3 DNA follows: TGTGCCTGGAGTGCAGGCACGGGAGGGCCGAATTACAATGAGCAGTTCTTC. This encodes CAWSAGTGGPNYNEQFF.